Given below is one T cell receptor (beta chain) in context. The sample originates from a study of blood T cell repertoires in COVID-19. Study information: Donors in the United States, Italy and Spain gave samples during acute or convalescent COVID-19. PBMCs, B-cell-depleted T cells, or T cells provided the cDNA or gDNA that made up the material.

The CDR3 covers 16 residues. CDR1 and CDR2 from the germline V gene are KGHSH and LQKENI. Unmatched junction bases numbered 9, after V lost 3 bases and J lost 3 bases. Per the authors' pipeline: Reference gene primer amplification in the assay estimated nucleated cell counts. Sequencing used immunoSEQ multiplex PCR; TCRdb keeps in-frame clones, though not all of them. D and trimming come from the DNA, and the V and J calls and clone size come from that table. The sample contains tens of thousands of clones, roughly four fifths of which appear only once. The chain recombines TRBV18 with TRBJ2-7, with TRBD1 identical over 9 bases. The sequenced sample was peripheral blood. This clonotype was obtained from a human donor in a cohort sampled during active or convalescent COVID-19. This CDR3 is CASSPQDGTGFYEQYF. CDR3 nucleotides: TGTGCCAGCTCACCTCAAGACGGGACAGGGTTCTACGAGCAGTACTTC.